Each of the 7 T cell receptor beta chains below was sequenced from the same sample in a study of blood T cell repertoires in COVID-19. Libraries were prepared by immunoSEQ multiplex PCR; TCRdb keeps only in-frame clonotypes and omits some of them. In the table there are some 250,000 clones, approximately 84% of which are singletons. What was sequenced was peripheral blood. These receptors originate from a woman aged 30 to 39 who had recovered from COVID-19.

The chain combines TRBV4-1 with TRBJ2-3; 12 bases are shared with TRBD2. The CDR3 runs to 16 residues. Trimming removed 1 base from V and 5 bases from J; junction bases left unmatched: 4. The germline gives CDR1 MGHRA, CDR2 YSYEKL. The CDR3, as DNA: TGCGCCAGCAGCCAAGGACTAGCGGGGGCCCTAGATACGCAGTATTTT. It is translated as CASSQGLAGALDTQYF.

The V gene is TRBV6-2 or TRBV6-3, the J gene TRBJ1-2; D gene ambiguous. V was trimmed by 5 bases and J by 8 bases, leaving 12 bases between them. The germline gives CDR1 MNHEY, CDR2 SVGEGT. CDR3 length: 12 residues. The CDR3 sequence is CASSHLSSGYTF. Written as DNA, the CDR3 is TGTGCCAGCAGTCACTTATCTAGCGGCTACACCTTC.

V and J are TRBV2 and TRBJ1-5; TRBD1 aligns across 10 bases. Germline V CDR1 and CDR2: SNHLY, FYNNEI. The CDR3 contains 14 residues. J lost 6 bases, V lost 7 bases, and 6 bases had no gene match. CDR3 protein: CASNRGQGSQPQHF. Here the CDR3 DNA reads TGTGCCAGCAACCGGGGACAGGGGTCTCAGCCCCAGCATTTT.

This clone has only one observation. The V call is TRBV12-3 or TRBV12-4, the J call TRBJ2-5; possible D gene TRBD2, 5 bases. V lost 5 bases to trimming and J lost 3 bases, with 10 bases between them. This CDR3 spans 13 amino acids. In DNA form, the CDR3 reads TGTGCCAGCAGTATACTAGTTGAAGAGACCCAGTACTTC. It codes for CASSILVEETQYF.

The chain couples TRBV5-1 to TRBJ2-1; D possibly corresponds to TRBD1 (8 bases). V lost 4 bases, J lost 1 base, and 15 bases lay in between. The CDR3 is made up of 16 amino acids. Germline V gene data show CDR1 as SGHRS and CDR2 as YFSETQ. CDR3 in amino acids: CASSPDRGGSYNEQFF. DNA of the CDR3: TGCGCCAGCAGCCCAGACAGGGGAGGGTCCTACAATGAGCAGTTCTTC.

The J gene is TRBJ2-1, the V gene TRBV7-3; 14 bases line up with TRBD2. Trimming cost V 4 bases and J 8 bases; bases outside gene matches: 4. CDR3 length: 15 residues. Germline CDR1 and CDR2: SGHTA and FQGTGA. CDR3 region: CASSSTSGGVYEQFF. Written as DNA, the CDR3 is TGTGCCAGCAGCTCGACTAGCGGGGGGGTATATGAGCAGTTCTTC.

The V call is TRBV12-5, the J call TRBJ1-1, with D maybe TRBD1 (6 bases). V lost 7 bases, J lost 5 bases, and 14 bases lay in between. CDR1 LGHNT and CDR2 FRNRAP come from the germline V gene. The CDR3 loop spans 13 amino acids. The CDR3 region has the DNA TGTGCTAGTGCCTCACTCAGGGGAACTGAAGCTTTCTTT. It encodes CASASLRGTEAFF.